The 22 T cell receptor beta chains below come from one sample, sequenced in a study of vaccination effects on CD4 cells after COVID-19. Assay: immunoSEQ multiplex PCR; the TCRdb copy retains only in-frame clones and omits some. The data show approximately 70,000 clones, over 60% seen once. Their antigen targets remain unknown. ViraFEST assay sequencing came after antigen-specific CD4+ T cells were expanded with viral peptide pools. With around ten days of culture completed, CD4+ T cells were isolated. By PCR, the person was confirmed to have had SARS-CoV-2 infection between March and December 2020. Sample: CD4+ T cells from PBMCs cultured with HIV peptides, taken before COVID-19 vaccination. Subset described: HIV-1 Nef peptide pool negative control/reference culture. The receptors come from a human donor who had a prior SARS-CoV-2 infection.

The chain recombines TRBV19 with TRBJ1-5, with 7 bases lining up with TRBD1. The CDR3 sequence is 15 residues long. The germline CDR1 and CDR2 sequences are LNHDA and SQIVND (reference sequence). The V gene end was trimmed by 0 bases and the J gene end by 6 bases; junction bases not matched to a gene: 5. Here the CDR3 reads CASSIEATGRQPQHF. CDR3 nucleotides: TGTGCCAGTAGTATAGAGGCGACAGGGCGTCAGCCCCAGCATTTT.

This clone was observed a handful of times. J is TRBJ2-1 and V is TRBV27; D is ambiguous. The CDR3 spans 13 residues. The V and J ends lost 6 bases and 3 bases respectively, with 9 bases between them. Germline V gene lookup returns CDR1 MNHEY and CDR2 SMNVEV (reference sequence). The CDR3 sequence: CASRRTLYNEQFF. The CDR3 DNA reads TGTGCCAGCAGACGGACCCTCTACAATGAGCAGTTCTTC.

This clone has just a few counts. V gene TRBV7-3 combines with J gene TRBJ1-1, with D perhaps TRBD1 (6 bases). Trimming took 5 bases from V and 5 from J, leaving 15 bases between them. The CDR3 has 14 amino acids. Germline CDR1 SGHTA, CDR2 FQGTGA. CDR3 sequence (DNA): TGTGCCAGCAGCCCACAACAGGGTAGTACTGAAGCTTTCTTT. This encodes CASSPQQGSTEAFF. Based on the CDR3 plus reference TRBV7-3 and TRBJ1-1, the full variable domain is GAGVSQTPSNKVTEKGKYVELRCDPISGHTALYWYRQSLGQGPEFLIYFQGTGAADDSGLPNDRFFAVRPEGSVSTLKIQRTERGDSAVYLCASSPQQGSTEAFFGQGTRLTVV.

This chain links TRBV6-5 with TRBJ2-3, with a possible D match to TRBD2 (6 bases). The CDR3 is 14 amino acids. V gave up 0 bases and J gave up 11 bases, with 15 bases separating them. Germline V gene data show CDR1 as MNHEY and CDR2 as SVGAGI. In DNA, the CDR3 is TGTGCCAGCAGTTACTCGATCCCCCCGGGAGTGCAGTATTTT. Translated, it gives CASSYSIPPGVQYF.

This chain joins TRBV6-2 or TRBV6-3 and TRBJ2-1; 10 nucleotides line up with TRBD1. The J segment lost 6 bases and the V segment lost 2 bases, leaving 4 bases of the junction unmatched. The CDR3 has 15 amino acids. CDR1 MNHEY and CDR2 SVGEGT come from the germline V gene. In DNA form, the CDR3 reads TGTGCCAGCAGTTACGGACAGGGGGATCTCAATGAGCAGTTCTTC. The encoded protein is CASSYGQGDLNEQFF.

The chain combines TRBV7-3 with TRBJ2-3; D may be TRBD1 or TRBD2 (5 bases each). With 3 bases removed from V and 3 bases from J, the gap between germline ends came to 10 bases. Germline V lookup: CDR1 SGHTA, CDR2 FQGTGA. The CDR3 runs to 14 residues. CDR3 in amino acids: CASSLRGLTDTQYF. Here the CDR3 DNA reads TGTGCCAGCAGCTTGAGGGGTCTGACAGATACGCAGTATTTT.

The V gene is TRBV5-1, the J gene TRBJ2-1; TRBD1 or TRBD2 may be the D gene (6 bases each). Looked up from germline, CDR1 is SGHRS and CDR2 is YFSETQ. V was shortened by 0 bases and J by 7 bases, with 14 bases between the two germline ends. CDR3 length: 15 residues. The CDR3 sequence: CASSLGSGGKNEQFF. The CDR3 region has the DNA TGCGCCAGCAGCTTGGGGTCCGGGGGCAAGAATGAGCAGTTCTTC. Looking up the rest from reference TRBV5-1 and TRBJ2-1 gives the full variable domain: KAGVTQTPRYLIKTRGQQVTLSCSPISGHRSVSWYQQTPGQGLQFLFEYFSETQRNKGNFPGRFSGRQFSNSRSEMNVSTLELGDSALYLCASSLGSGGKNEQFFGPGTRLTVL.

The rearrangement links TRBV7-9 to TRBJ2-5; 7 positions agree with TRBD2. In germline, CDR1 is SEHNR, CDR2 FQNEAQ (reference sequence). This CDR3 is built from 15 residues. V dropped 0 bases and J dropped 2; count of bases not matched to a gene: 3. The CDR3 region is CASSLALAEQETQYF. CDR3 DNA: TGTGCCAGCAGCTTAGCGCTAGCGGAGCAAGAGACCCAGTACTTC.

The CDR3 is CASSLTATGGYEQYF. As DNA, the CDR3 is TGTGCCAGCTCGCTTACAGCGACGGGGGGCTACGAGCAGTACTTC. This chain joins TRBV18 and TRBJ2-7; TRBD2 matches at 7 bases. The CDR3 runs to 15 residues. Per germline, CDR1 KGHSH and CDR2 LQKENI. V dropped 6 bases and J dropped 3; count of bases not matched to a gene: 11.

This clone appeared a few times. This chain links TRBV7-8 with TRBJ2-2; D uncertain. Germline CDR1 and CDR2: SGHVS and FQNEAQ. The CDR3 runs to 13 residues. The V end lost 2 bases, the J end lost 3 bases, and 4 bases lay between the germline ends. CDR3 sequence (DNA): TGTGCCAGCAGCTTACAGTACACCGGGGAGCTGTTTTTT. Residues: CASSLQYTGELFF.

In this sample, this clone turned up once. V usage is TRBV4-1 and J usage is TRBJ2-2; 10 bases map to TRBD2. Germline-derived CDR1 and CDR2 are MGHRA and YSYEKL. The CDR3 loop spans 16 amino acids. Losses at the gene ends were 3 bases for V and 1 base for J; bases not matched to a gene: 2. CDR3 in DNA: TGCGCCAGCAGCCACAGGACTAGCGGGAACACCGGGGAGCTGTTTTTT. Residues: CASSHRTSGNTGELFF.

V and J are TRBV24-1 and TRBJ2-3; no clear D. Per the germline V gene, CDR1 is KGHDR and CDR2 is SFDVKD. This CDR3 spans 14 amino acids. V gave up 3 bases and J gave up 2 bases, with 8 bases separating them. In DNA, the CDR3 is TGTGCCACCAGTGATCCGACGGTCACAGATACGCAGTATTTT. Its translation: CATSDPTVTDTQYF.

The rearrangement uses TRBV10-3 and TRBJ1-2; D may be TRBD1 (5 bases). CDR1 is ENHRY and CDR2 is SYGVKD in the germline V gene. V was trimmed by 3 bases and J by 6 bases, leaving 11 bases between them. The CDR3 totals 13 residues. CDR3 amino acids: CAISERGEDGYTF. In DNA form, the CDR3 reads TGTGCCATCAGTGAACGGGGGGAGGATGGCTACACCTTC.

This clone was found once. The rearrangement uses TRBV2 and TRBJ2-3, with TRBD2 matching 11 bases. There are 15 residues in the CDR3. V was clipped by 4 bases and J by 6 bases; unmatched bases: 6. Germline assignment: CDR1 SNHLY and CDR2 FYNNEI. CDR3 residues: CASSGGLAVSDTQYF. The CDR3 DNA reads as TGTGCCAGCAGTGGGGGACTAGCGGTCTCGGATACGCAGTATTTT.

The chain uses TRBV10-3 and TRBJ2-2; 9 nucleotides match TRBD1. V was clipped by 1 base and J by 3 bases; unmatched bases: 3. Germline V gene data show CDR1 as ENHRY and CDR2 as SYGVKD. The CDR3 loop spans 16 amino acids. CDR3 sequence (DNA): TGTGCCATCAGTGAGTTCGGACAGGGGTACACCGGGGAGCTGTTTTTT. It codes for CAISEFGQGYTGELFF.

The rearrangement links TRBV29-1 to TRBJ2-1, with 7 bases aligning to TRBD1. V lost 6 bases to trimming and J lost 0 bases; unmatched junction nucleotides: 8. The germline V gene has CDR1 SQVTM and CDR2 ANQGSEA. The CDR3 totals 15 residues. CDR3 sequence: CSVAGTESSYNEQFF. The CDR3 DNA reads TGCAGCGTCGCCGGGACAGAGAGCTCCTACAATGAGCAGTTCTTC.

Written as DNA, the CDR3 is TGTGCCACTGGGCGGACTACAGCTAGAGATACGCAGTATTTT. Residues: CATGRTTARDTQYF. The genes are TRBV2 and TRBJ2-3; a weak D match, TRBD2 (6 bases). V lost 10 bases and J 5 bases, leaving 19 bases between the germline ends. CDR1 is SNHLY, CDR2 FYNNEI, per germline. The CDR3 is 14 amino acids.

J is TRBJ2-3 and V is TRBV7-2; D remains unclear. This CDR3 region has 14 residues. Trimming pared 1 base from V and 2 bases from J, leaving 7 bases between. The V gene's germline CDR1 is SGHTA and CDR2 FQGNSA. CDR3: CASSLDPATDTQYF. CDR3 nucleotide sequence: TGTGCCAGCAGCTTAGACCCAGCCACAGATACGCAGTATTTT.

This rearrangement joins TRBV28 to TRBJ1-1; 7 bases are a match to TRBD1. The CDR3 contains 16 residues. V trimming: 5 bases; J trimming: 2 bases; junction bases outside the gene matches: 11. The germline V gene encodes CDR1 MDHEN and CDR2 SYDVKM. The CDR3 DNA is TGTGCCAGCAGTAATCGACAGGGAAAGGGAAACACTGAAGCTTTCTTT. Protein sequence: CASSNRQGKGNTEAFF.

This clone was counted only a few times. The gene calls are TRBV3-1 (or the pseudogene TRBV3-2) and TRBJ2-7; 8 bases fit TRBD2. This CDR3 contains 14 residues. Trimming cost V 4 bases and J 2 bases; bases outside gene matches: 4. From germline, CDR1 is LGHDT and CDR2 YNNKEL (reference sequence). The CDR3 DNA sequence: TGTGCCAGCAGCCGGTACGGGGGGGCCTACGAGCAGTACTTC. The encoded protein is CASSRYGGAYEQYF.

The chain combines TRBV10-3 with TRBJ1-3, with D possibly TRBD1 on 5 matching bases. The V end was cut by 0 bases, the J end by 2 bases, with 17 bases between. Germline assignment: CDR1 ENHRY and CDR2 SYGVKD. CDR3 length: 18 residues. The CDR3 spells CAISESNFIRGTGNTIYF. The CDR3 nucleotides are TGTGCCATCAGTGAGTCGAATTTCATTCGGGGGACTGGAAACACCATATATTTT.

The chain combines TRBV2 with TRBJ1-6; TRBD1 matches 8 bases. V lost 5 bases to trimming and J lost 4 bases; unmatched junction nucleotides: 4. The CDR3 runs 15 residues. Germline V gene data show CDR1 as SNHLY and CDR2 as FYNNEI. The CDR3 loop reads CASSFQGAYNSPLHF. In DNA, the CDR3 is TGTGCCAGCAGTTTTCAGGGGGCATATAATTCACCCCTCCACTTT.